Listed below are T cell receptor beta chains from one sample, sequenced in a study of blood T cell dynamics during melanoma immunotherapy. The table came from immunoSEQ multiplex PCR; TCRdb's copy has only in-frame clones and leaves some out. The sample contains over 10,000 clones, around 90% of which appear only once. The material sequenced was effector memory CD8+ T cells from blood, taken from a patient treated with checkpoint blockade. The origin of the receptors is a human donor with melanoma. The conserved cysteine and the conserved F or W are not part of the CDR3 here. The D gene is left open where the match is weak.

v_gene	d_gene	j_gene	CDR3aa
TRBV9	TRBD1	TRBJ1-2	ASSLSSDRGEDYGYT
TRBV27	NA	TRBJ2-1	ATGTNSYNEQF
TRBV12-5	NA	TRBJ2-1	ASGLLLAGSYNEQF
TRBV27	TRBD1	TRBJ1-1	ASRTTGMDTEAF
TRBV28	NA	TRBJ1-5	ASSLLTGLSNQPQH
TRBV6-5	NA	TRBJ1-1	ASSYTGPNTEAF
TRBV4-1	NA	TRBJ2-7	ASSQDGGADEQY
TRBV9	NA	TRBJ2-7	ASSARVNYEQY
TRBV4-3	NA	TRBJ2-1	ASSQELLTSYNEQF
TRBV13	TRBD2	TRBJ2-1	ASSSEREGSYNEQF
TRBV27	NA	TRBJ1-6	ASSLVGFSPLH
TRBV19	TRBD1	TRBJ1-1	ASTLLDRGDTEAF
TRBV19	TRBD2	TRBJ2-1	ASSIGLAAYNEQF
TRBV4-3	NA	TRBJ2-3	ASSRLDSYTDTQY